This TCR beta chain was documented in a study of regulatory T cells in long-lasting Graves disease. This clonotype was recorded a few times. Its target is unknown. Time point noted: persistent/refractory GD, antithyroid drugs over 5 years with positive TRAb. The TCR library was prepared using RNA isolated from PBMCs. CDR3-region Arm-PCR and iRepertoire HTBI primers produced the TCR beta libraries. One entry per CDR3 protein, called by TCRdb with MiXCR from the multiplex PCR reads. The sample gives over 650,000 distinct CDR3 sequences, about 32% of which show up once; around 42% is in the top ten. There are 20 residues in the CDR3. The germline V gene encodes CDR1 SGHRS and CDR2 YFSETQ. V lost 2 bases, J lost 3 bases, and 14 bases stayed unmatched. Study outcomes and limitations: Newly diagnosed Graves' patients exceeded persistent ones in TCR diversity. Persistent disease samples used TRBV28, TRBJ1-2 and TRBJ2-5 preferentially.

The sample here was peripheral blood mononuclear cells (PBMCs), taken when the disease was refractory, from a patient treated with antithyroid drugs. The TCR was taken from a female donor with Graves disease. The chain employs TRBV5-1 and TRBJ2-3; 14 nucleotides agree with TRBD2. The CDR3 DNA follows: TGCGCCAGCAGCTTTACCGGGACTAGCGGGAGTGAAGGATGGACAGATACGCAGTATTTT. Its translation is CASSFTGTSGSEGWTDTQYF.